The clone carrying this T cell receptor beta chain was picked up many times. The TCRbeta library was prepared with unique molecular identifiers. From the PCR reads, TCRdb called clonotypes with MiXCR, one entry per CDR3 protein. The repertoire holds some 280,000 distinct CDR3 sequences, with 9.9% as singletons. This specimen belongs to a study of T-cell reconstitution after alpha-beta-depleted transplantation in children. Trimming at V came to 2 bases and at J to 4 bases, leaving 7 bases not matched to a gene. Germline-derived CDR1 and CDR2 are SGHAT and FQNNGV. There are 16 residues in the CDR3. This clonotype was sampled from a human donor who donated a stem cell graft to a child with SCID. The chain couples TRBV11-2 to TRBJ2-1; 8 nucleotides agree with TRBD2. The source material was PBMCs from the stem cell graft donor, sampled from the stem cell graft. The CDR3 here is CASSLYGGGTYNEQFF. The CDR3 DNA sequence: TGTGCCAGCAGCTTATACGGCGGGGGGACATACAATGAGCAGTTCTTC.